This T cell receptor beta chain was sequenced for a study of CD8 T cells in ankylosing spondylitis. Findings of the study overall: There was a TCR beta motif, made of several highly homologous variants, that appeared characteristic of ankylosing spondylitis blood.

This clonotype was detected many times. Antigen specificity is unknown. The CDR3 sequence is 20 residues long. V lost 6 bases and J lost 1, with 25 bases in between. Germline CDR1 and CDR2: MNHEY and SVGEGT. TCRdb passed the 5' RACE reads through MiXCR, listing each CDR3 protein once. The table shows roughly 250,000 distinct CDR3 sequences, with around 7.8% occurring only once. The receptor was isolated from a male donor with ankylosing spondylitis or in good health (not recorded which). The rearrangement joins TRBV6-2 or TRBV6-3 to TRBJ1-6; TRBD1 might be the D (5 bases). Specimen: blood, either unsorted or a sorted T cell fraction (not recorded which). The CDR3 region is CASRLGGPDAPGSYNSPLHF. CDR3 nucleotide sequence: TGTGCCAGCAGACTTGGGGGACCGGACGCCCCGGGATCCTATAATTCACCCCTCCACTTT.